Listed below are T cell receptor beta chains from one sample, sequenced in a study of T cells in Graves' hyperthyroidism and ophthalmopathy. MiXCR, applied by TCRdb to the multiplex PCR reads, yields one record per CDR3 protein. The sample includes around 600,000 distinct CDR3 sequences, 45% of them seen just once. The sequenced sample was peripheral blood or thyroid tissue (not recorded which). All receptors derive from an adult man with Graves' disease, either hyperthyroidism or ophthalmopathy (not recorded which). Each CDR3 is given without its conserved first and last residue.

10,TRBV29-1,TRBJ2-5,SVVGHWETQY
15,TRBV25-1,TRBJ2-2,ASSESRGLGGTGELF
11,TRBV10-1,TRBJ2-2,ALAGGRTGELF
13,TRBV2,TRBJ1-6,ASSEGRGLNSPLH
13,TRBV24-1,TRBJ2-6,ATSDEGTGANVLT
16,TRBV14,TRBJ1-3,ASSQVSGSRGSGNTIY
13,TRBV10-3,TRBJ1-2,AISYSGGGDYGYT
13,TRBV2,TRBJ1-4,ASSRLGTGGEKLF
12,TRBV19,TRBJ2-5,ASSIDSGGKTQY
12,TRBV7-9,TRBJ1-4,ASSFSRGNEKLF
10,TRBV2,TRBJ2-5,ASSDGRETQY
14,TRBV11-2,TRBJ1-3,ASSLVGRGSGNTIY
10,TRBV7-9,TRBJ1-2,ASSRDWGALT
12,TRBV6-6,TRBJ1-2,AISPGTGNYGYT
14,TRBV24-1,TRBJ1-5,ATIWRSRGKDQPQH
14,TRBV7-8,TRBJ1-3,ASSWFRGRGGNTIY
13,TRBV2,TRBJ1-2,ASSETGASNYGYT
15,TRBV2,TRBJ1-5,ASSDHLGTGSNQPQH
12,TRBV7-9,TRBJ1-1,ASSWGQGVSEAF
14,TRBV9,TRBJ1-3,ASSARQDDSGNTIY
12,TRBV6-5,TRBJ1-1,ASKPSGVNTEAF
13,TRBV29-1,TRBJ1-1,SVESQGRRDTEAF
15,TRBV29-1,TRBJ2-7,SVSGGLPTAGNYEQY
13,TRBV6-4,TRBJ1-6,ASSEWGARNSPLH
12,TRBV2,TRBJ2-7,ASSEGGSWDEQY
12,TRBV5-4,TRBJ2-7,ASSLAAVTYEQY